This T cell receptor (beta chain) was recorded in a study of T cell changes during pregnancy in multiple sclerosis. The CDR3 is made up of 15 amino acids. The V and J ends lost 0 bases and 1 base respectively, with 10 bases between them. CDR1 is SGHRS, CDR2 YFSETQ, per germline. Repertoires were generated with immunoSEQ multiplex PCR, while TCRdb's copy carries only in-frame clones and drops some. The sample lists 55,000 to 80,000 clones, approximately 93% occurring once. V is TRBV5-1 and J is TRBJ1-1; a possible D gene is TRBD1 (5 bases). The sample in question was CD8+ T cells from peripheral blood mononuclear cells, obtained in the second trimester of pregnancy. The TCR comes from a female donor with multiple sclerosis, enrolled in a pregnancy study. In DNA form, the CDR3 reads TGCGCCAGCAGCTTGGACCGGGGGTGGAACACTGAAGCTTTCTTT. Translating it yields CASSLDRGWNTEAFF.